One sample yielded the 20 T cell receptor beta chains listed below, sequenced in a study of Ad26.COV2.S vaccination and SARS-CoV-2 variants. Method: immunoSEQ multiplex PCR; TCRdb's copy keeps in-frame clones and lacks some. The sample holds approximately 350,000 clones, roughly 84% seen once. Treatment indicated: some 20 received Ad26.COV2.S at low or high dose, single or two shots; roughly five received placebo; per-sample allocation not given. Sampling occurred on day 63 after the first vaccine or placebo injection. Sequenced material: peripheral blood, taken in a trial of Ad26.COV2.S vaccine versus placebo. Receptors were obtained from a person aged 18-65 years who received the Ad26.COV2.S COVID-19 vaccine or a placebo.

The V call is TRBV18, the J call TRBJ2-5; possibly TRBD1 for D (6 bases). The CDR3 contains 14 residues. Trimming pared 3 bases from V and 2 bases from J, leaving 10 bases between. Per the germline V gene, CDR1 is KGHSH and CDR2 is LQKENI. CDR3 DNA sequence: TGTGCCAGCTCACCCGCTGACAGGCAAGAGACCCAGTACTTC. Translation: CASSPADRQETQYF.

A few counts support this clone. This CDR3 is CASRGDSGNTIYF. Written as DNA, the CDR3 is TGTGCCAGTAGAGGGGATTCTGGAAACACCATATATTTT. This chain connects TRBV6-5 to TRBJ1-3, with a possible D match to TRBD1 (5 bases). Per germline, CDR1 MNHEY and CDR2 SVGAGI. Trimming removed 9 bases at V and 1 base at J, with 10 bases between. This CDR3 has 13 residues.

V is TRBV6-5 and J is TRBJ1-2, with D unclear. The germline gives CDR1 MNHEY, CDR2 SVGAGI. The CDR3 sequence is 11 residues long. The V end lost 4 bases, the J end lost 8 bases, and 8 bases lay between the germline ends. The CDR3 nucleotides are TGTGCCAGCAGTTGGGGATACGGCTACACCTTC. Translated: CASSWGYGYTF.

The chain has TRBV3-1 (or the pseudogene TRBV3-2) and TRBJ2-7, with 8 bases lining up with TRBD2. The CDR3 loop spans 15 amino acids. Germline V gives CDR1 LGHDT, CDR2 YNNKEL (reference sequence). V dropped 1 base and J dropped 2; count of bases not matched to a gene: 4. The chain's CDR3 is CASSQVPGGAYEQYF. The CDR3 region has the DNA TGTGCCAGCAGCCAAGTCCCGGGAGGGGCCTACGAGCAGTACTTC.

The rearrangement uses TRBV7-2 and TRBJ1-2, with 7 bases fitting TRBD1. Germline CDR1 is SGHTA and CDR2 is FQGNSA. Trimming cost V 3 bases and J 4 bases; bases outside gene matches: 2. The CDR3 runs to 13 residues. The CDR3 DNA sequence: TGTGCCAGCAGCTTCCCAGGGGGCTATGGCTACACCTTC. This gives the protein CASSFPGGYGYTF.

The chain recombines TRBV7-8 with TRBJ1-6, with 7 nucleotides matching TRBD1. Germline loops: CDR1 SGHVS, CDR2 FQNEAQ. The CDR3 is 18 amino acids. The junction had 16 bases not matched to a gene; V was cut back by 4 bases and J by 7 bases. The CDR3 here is CASSSTSGGGGWNSPLHF. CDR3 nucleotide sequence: TGTGCCAGCAGCTCAACCAGTGGAGGGGGCGGATGGAATTCACCCCTCCACTTT.

The CDR3 DNA follows: TGTGCCTGGAGGACAGGCTTTGGGATGAACACTGAAGCTTTCTTT. Translated: CAWRTGFGMNTEAFF. The J gene is TRBJ1-1, the V gene TRBV30; D is perhaps TRBD1 (6 bases). The CDR3 sequence is 15 residues long. V was cut by 3 bases and J by 0 bases, with 14 bases left in between. CDR1 and CDR2 from the germline V gene are GTSNPN and SVGIG (reference sequence).

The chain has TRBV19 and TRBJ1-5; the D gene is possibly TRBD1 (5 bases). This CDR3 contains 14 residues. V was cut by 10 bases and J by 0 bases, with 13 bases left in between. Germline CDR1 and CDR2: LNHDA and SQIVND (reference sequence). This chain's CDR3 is CATRMGDSNQPQHF. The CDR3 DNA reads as TGTGCCACCAGGATGGGGGATAGCAATCAGCCCCAGCATTTT.

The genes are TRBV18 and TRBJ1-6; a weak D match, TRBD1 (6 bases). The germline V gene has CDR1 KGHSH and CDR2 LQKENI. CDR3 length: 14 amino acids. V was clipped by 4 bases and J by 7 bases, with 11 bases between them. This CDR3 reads CASSLQGFNSPLHF. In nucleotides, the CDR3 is TGTGCCAGCTCACTACAGGGTTTCAATTCACCCCTCCACTTT. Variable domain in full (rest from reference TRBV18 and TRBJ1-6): NAGVMQNPRHLVRRRGQEARLRCSPMKGHSHVYWYRQLPEEGLKFMVYLQKENIIDESGMPKERFSAEFPKEGPSILRIQQVVRGDSAAYFCASSLQGFNSPLHFGNGTRLTVT.

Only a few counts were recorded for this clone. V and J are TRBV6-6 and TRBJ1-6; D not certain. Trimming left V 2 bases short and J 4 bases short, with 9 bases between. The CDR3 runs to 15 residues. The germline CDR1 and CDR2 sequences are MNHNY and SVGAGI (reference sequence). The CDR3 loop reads CASSYEVAYNSPLHF. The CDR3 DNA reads TGTGCCAGCAGTTACGAGGTGGCATATAATTCACCCCTCCACTTT.

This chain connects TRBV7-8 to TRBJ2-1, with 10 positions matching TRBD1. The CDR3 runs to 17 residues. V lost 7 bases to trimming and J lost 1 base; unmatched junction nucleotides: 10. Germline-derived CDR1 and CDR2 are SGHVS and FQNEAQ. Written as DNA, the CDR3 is TGTGCCAGCATCTTGGGGCGGACAGGGGGTTCCTACAATGAGCAGTTCTTC. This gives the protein CASILGRTGGSYNEQFF.

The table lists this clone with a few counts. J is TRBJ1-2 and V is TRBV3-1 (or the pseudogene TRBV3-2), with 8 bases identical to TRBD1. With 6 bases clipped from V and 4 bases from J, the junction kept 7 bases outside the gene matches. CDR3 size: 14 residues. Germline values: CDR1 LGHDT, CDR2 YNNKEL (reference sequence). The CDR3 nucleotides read TGTGCCAGCAGTCAACGGACAGGGCCCTATGGCTACACCTTC. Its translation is CASSQRTGPYGYTF.

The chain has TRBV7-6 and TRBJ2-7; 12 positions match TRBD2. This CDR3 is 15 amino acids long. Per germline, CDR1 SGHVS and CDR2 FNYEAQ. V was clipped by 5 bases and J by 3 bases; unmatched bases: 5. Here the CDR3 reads CASSPLAGGHYEQYF. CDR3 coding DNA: TGTGCCAGCAGCCCCCTAGCGGGGGGGCACTACGAGCAGTACTTC.

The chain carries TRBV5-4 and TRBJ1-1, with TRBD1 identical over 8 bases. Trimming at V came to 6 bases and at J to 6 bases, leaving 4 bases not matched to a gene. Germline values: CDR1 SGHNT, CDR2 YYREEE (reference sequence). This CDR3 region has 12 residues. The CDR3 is CASNAGGPEAFF. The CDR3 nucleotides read TGTGCCAGCAACGCAGGGGGCCCTGAAGCTTTCTTT.

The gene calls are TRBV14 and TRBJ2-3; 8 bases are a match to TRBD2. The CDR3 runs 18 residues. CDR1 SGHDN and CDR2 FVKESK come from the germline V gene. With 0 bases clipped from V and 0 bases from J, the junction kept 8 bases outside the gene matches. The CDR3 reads CASSQDGLAATSTDTQYF. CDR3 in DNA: TGTGCCAGCAGCCAAGACGGACTAGCAGCTACTAGCACAGATACGCAGTATTTT.

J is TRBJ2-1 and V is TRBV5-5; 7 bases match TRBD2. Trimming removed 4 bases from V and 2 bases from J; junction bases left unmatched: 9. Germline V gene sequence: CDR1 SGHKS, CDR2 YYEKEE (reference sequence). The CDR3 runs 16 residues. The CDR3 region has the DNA TGTGCCAGCAGCACCCGGGACTACACAACCTACAATGAGCAGTTCTTC. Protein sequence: CASSTRDYTTYNEQFF.

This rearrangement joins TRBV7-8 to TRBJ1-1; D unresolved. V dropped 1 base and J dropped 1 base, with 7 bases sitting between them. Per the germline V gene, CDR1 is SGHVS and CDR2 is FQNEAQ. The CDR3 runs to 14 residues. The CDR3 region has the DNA TGTGCCAGCAGCTTAGTATCCGCGAACACTGAAGCTTTCTTT. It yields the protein CASSLVSANTEAFF.

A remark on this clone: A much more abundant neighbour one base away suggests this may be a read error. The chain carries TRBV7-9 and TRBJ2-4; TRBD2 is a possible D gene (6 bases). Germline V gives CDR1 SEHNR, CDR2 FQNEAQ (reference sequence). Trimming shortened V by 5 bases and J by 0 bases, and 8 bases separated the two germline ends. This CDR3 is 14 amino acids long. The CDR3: CASSPGLAKNIQYF. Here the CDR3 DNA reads TGTGCCAGCAGCCCGGGACTAGCCAAAAACATTCAGTACTTC.

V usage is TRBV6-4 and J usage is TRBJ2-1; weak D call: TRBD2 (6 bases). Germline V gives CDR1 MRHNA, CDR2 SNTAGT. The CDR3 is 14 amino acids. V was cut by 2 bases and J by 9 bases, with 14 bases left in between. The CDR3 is CASSDRASSGEQFF. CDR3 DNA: TGTGCCAGCAGTGACAGGGCCAGTAGCGGTGAGCAGTTCTTC.

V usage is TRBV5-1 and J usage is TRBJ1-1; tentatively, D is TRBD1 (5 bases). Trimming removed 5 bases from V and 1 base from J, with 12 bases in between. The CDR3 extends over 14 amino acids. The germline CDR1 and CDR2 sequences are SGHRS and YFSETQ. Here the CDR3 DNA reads TGCGCCAGCAGTTCAGGGCGGGGGAACACTGAAGCTTTCTTT. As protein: CASSSGRGNTEAFF.